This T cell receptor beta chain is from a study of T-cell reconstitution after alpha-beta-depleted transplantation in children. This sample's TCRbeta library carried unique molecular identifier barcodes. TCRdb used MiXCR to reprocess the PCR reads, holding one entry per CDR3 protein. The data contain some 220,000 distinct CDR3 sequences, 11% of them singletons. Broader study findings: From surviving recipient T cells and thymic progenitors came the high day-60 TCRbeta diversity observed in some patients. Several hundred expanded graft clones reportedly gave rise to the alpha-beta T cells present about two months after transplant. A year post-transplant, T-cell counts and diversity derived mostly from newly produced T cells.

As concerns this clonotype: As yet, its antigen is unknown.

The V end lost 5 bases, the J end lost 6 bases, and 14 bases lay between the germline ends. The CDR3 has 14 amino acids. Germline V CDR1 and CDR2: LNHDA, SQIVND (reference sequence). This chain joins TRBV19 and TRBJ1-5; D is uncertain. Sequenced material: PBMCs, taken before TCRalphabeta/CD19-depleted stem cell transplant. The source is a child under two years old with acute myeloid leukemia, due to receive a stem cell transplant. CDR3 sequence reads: CASSPTVLLQPQHF. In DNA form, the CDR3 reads TGTGCCAGTAGTCCCACAGTTTTGCTTCAGCCCCAGCATTTT.